One and the same sample provided the 22 T cell receptor beta chains below, sequenced in a study of cytomegalovirus exposure and HLA in healthy donors. Some clones are missing from TCRdb's copy, which holds only in-frame ones; the method was immunoSEQ multiplex PCR. The data show tens of thousands of clones, 95% to 98% seen once. Sequencing input: PBMCs. These receptors came from a woman aged 18-29 years in good health and CMV-seropositive.

This sequence joins TRBV9 and TRBJ1-3; the D gene is possibly TRBD1 (6 bases). V dropped 2 bases and J dropped 2 bases, with 14 bases sitting between them. The CDR3 runs 16 residues. Germline-derived CDR1 and CDR2 are SGDLS and YYNGEE. CDR3 in DNA: TGTGCCAGCAGCGTCCGGGACATGGGAACTGGAAACACCATATATTTT. Translation gives CASSVRDMGTGNTIYF.

V and J are TRBV6-6 and TRBJ2-7; 8 bases are shared with TRBD1. The J segment lost 2 bases and the V segment lost 3 bases, leaving 6 bases of the junction unmatched. The CDR3 is 15 amino acids. Germline V gene lookup returns CDR1 MNHNY and CDR2 SVGAGI (reference sequence). CDR3 in amino acids: CASSYSQGAAYEQYF. DNA of the CDR3: TGTGCCAGCAGTTATTCCCAGGGGGCGGCCTACGAGCAGTACTTC.

The chain is built from TRBV7-2 and TRBJ2-1, with 8 bases aligning to TRBD2. The CDR3 sequence is 16 residues long. Looked up from germline, CDR1 is SGHTA and CDR2 is FQGNSA. Trimming at V came to 4 bases and at J to 2 bases, leaving 7 bases not matched to a gene. The CDR3 here is CASSSPRGRPYNEQFF. DNA of the CDR3: TGTGCCAGCAGCTCCCCCCGCGGGAGGCCCTACAATGAGCAGTTCTTC.

The chain employs TRBV27 and TRBJ1-1, with 7 positions matching TRBD1. The V and J ends lost 5 bases and 6 bases, in that order; junction bases with no gene match: 9. Germline V gene lookup returns CDR1 MNHEY and CDR2 SMNVEV (reference sequence). The CDR3 contains 14 residues. CDR3 protein: CASSPTDRDAEAFF. The DNA of the CDR3 is TGTGCCAGCAGTCCAACAGACAGGGACGCTGAAGCTTTCTTT.

The V and J genes are TRBV5-6 and TRBJ2-1, with D perhaps matching TRBD2 (5 bases). Trimming removed 2 bases at V and 7 bases at J, with 10 bases between. From germline, CDR1 is SGHDT and CDR2 YYEEEE. The CDR3 contains 13 residues. CDR3 residues: CASSLGPGNEQFF. The CDR3 region has the DNA TGTGCCAGCAGCTTAGGTCCGGGGAATGAGCAGTTCTTC.

This chain connects TRBV13 to TRBJ2-3; D call uncertain. CDR3 length: 13 amino acids. The germline CDR1 and CDR2 sequences are PRHDT and FYEKMQ (reference sequence). Trimming took off 2 bases at V and 9 bases at J, with 12 bases between the two ends. CDR3 DNA sequence: TGTGCCAGCAGCTTAAGCGAAGGTGGGACGCAGTATTTT. Translated, it gives CASSLSEGGTQYF.

The rearrangement uses TRBV9 and TRBJ2-3; D remains unclear. There are 13 residues in the CDR3. Germline V gene sequence: CDR1 SGDLS, CDR2 YYNGEE. V lost 0 bases and J 6 bases, leaving 8 bases between the germline ends. This chain's CDR3 is CASSVESGDTQYF. The DNA of the CDR3 is TGTGCCAGCAGCGTAGAGTCCGGGGATACGCAGTATTTT.

The V call is TRBV4-1, the J call TRBJ2-7, with D perhaps matching TRBD1 (5 bases). CDR3 length equals 16 residues. V lost 4 bases and J 7 bases, leaving 23 bases between the germline ends. Germline values: CDR1 MGHRA, CDR2 YSYEKL. The CDR3 nucleotides read TGCGCCAGCAGCCCTCAAATTGGGGCGGTTACCGGGGAGCAGTACTTC. It is translated as CASSPQIGAVTGEQYF.

This rearrangement joins TRBV5-6 to TRBJ1-4, with D maybe TRBD1 (6 bases). Between the trimmed V and J ends, which lost 3 bases and 0 bases, there was a span of 9 bases. Germline CDR1 reads SGHDT; CDR2 reads YYEEEE. The CDR3 is 15 amino acids. The CDR3 sequence: CASSSTGATNEKLFF. DNA of the CDR3: TGTGCCAGCAGCTCGACAGGTGCAACTAATGAAAAACTGTTTTTT.

The V gene is TRBV5-4, the J gene TRBJ2-5, with D possibly TRBD1 on 6 matching bases. The length of the CDR3 is 13 residues. V was shortened by 4 bases and J by 4 bases, with 11 bases between the two germline ends. CDR1 SGHNT and CDR2 YYREEE come from the germline V gene (reference sequence). The CDR3 loop is CASSRGQSETQYF. DNA of the CDR3: TGTGCCAGCAGCCGTGGACAGTCAGAGACCCAGTACTTC.

This clone has just one count. This sequence joins TRBV28 and TRBJ1-4; D unclear. CDR1 and CDR2 (germline): MDHEN, SYDVKM. Trimming took 2 bases from V and 7 from J, leaving 14 bases between them. This CDR3 is 15 amino acids long. CDR3 loop: CASSLEGTISEKLFF. CDR3 bases: TGTGCCAGCAGTTTAGAGGGAACGATAAGTGAAAAACTGTTTTTT.

The chain employs TRBV28 and TRBJ2-7; possible D gene TRBD1, 6 bases. The CDR3 runs to 15 residues. CDR1 and CDR2 from the germline V gene are MDHEN and SYDVKM. The V end was cut by 5 bases, the J end by 3 bases, with 17 bases between. CDR3 bases: TGTGCCAGCAGTCCCGAGACGGGACACTACTACGAGCAGTACTTC. Its protein product is CASSPETGHYYEQYF.

This rearrangement joins TRBV9 to TRBJ2-2; 7 bases match TRBD1. CDR3 size: 14 residues. V dropped 0 bases and J dropped 7; count of bases not matched to a gene: 3. Germline-derived CDR1 and CDR2 are SGDLS and YYNGEE. The CDR3 spells CASSVEGAGGELFF. DNA for the CDR3: TGTGCCAGCAGCGTAGAGGGGGCTGGCGGGGAGCTGTTTTTT.

This clone has more than one count but fewer than ten. Within the sample, other DNA sequences also encode this same CDR3. V gene TRBV5-1 combines with J gene TRBJ1-2; no reliable D call. V gave up 0 bases and J gave up 2 bases, with 5 bases separating them. The CDR3 loop spans 13 amino acids. The germline V gene encodes CDR1 SGHRS and CDR2 YFSETQ. DNA of the CDR3: TGCGCCAGCAGCTTGGGACAAAACTATGGCTACACCTTC. Protein product: CASSLGQNYGYTF.

This clone is a singleton in its sample. V is TRBV9 and J is TRBJ2-1; D not resolved. CDR1 is SGDLS, CDR2 YYNGEE, per germline. V lost 0 bases, J lost 8 bases, and 9 bases lay in between. The CDR3 totals 13 residues. The CDR3 nucleotides read TGTGCCAGCAGCGTAGAAGCGAGGTATGAGCAGTTCTTC. It encodes CASSVEARYEQFF. Based on the CDR3 plus reference TRBV9 and TRBJ2-1, the full variable domain is DSGVTQTPKHLITATGQRVTLRCSPRSGDLSVYWYQQSLDQGLQFLIQYYNGEERAKGNILERFSAQQFPDLHSELNLSSLELGDSALYFCASSVEARYEQFFGPGTRLTVL.

The rearrangement uses TRBV19 and TRBJ2-1, with a possible D match to TRBD2 (6 bases). Germline V CDR1 and CDR2: LNHDA, SQIVND (reference sequence). The CDR3 is made up of 15 amino acids. V was shortened by 6 bases and J by 0 bases, with 12 bases between the two germline ends. The CDR3 coding sequence is TGTGCCAGTAGATTAGCGGTATTCTCCTACAATGAGCAGTTCTTC. Translated, it gives CASRLAVFSYNEQFF. Filled out from reference TRBV19 and TRBJ2-1, the complete variable domain reads DGGITQSPKYLFRKEGQNVTLSCEQNLNHDAMYWYRQDPGQGLRLIYYSQIVNDFQKGDIAEGYSVSREKKESFPLTVTSAQKNPTAFYLCASRLAVFSYNEQFFGPGTRLTVL.

The genes are TRBV2 and TRBJ2-7; no clear D gene. V was trimmed by 6 bases and J by 1 base, leaving 4 bases between them. Germline V CDR1 and CDR2: SNHLY, FYNNEI. CDR3 size: 11 residues. CDR3 sequence (DNA): TGTGCCAGCAGGACTTCCTACGAGCAGTACTTC. Residues: CASRTSYEQYF. The full variable domain, its missing parts supplied by reference TRBV2 and TRBJ2-7, is EPEVTQTPSHQVTQMGQEVILRCVPISNHLYFYWYRQILGQKVEFLVSFYNNEISEKSEIFDDQFSVERPDGSNFTLKIRSTKLEDSAMYFCASRTSYEQYFGPGTRLTVT.

This rearrangement joins TRBV6-1 to TRBJ1-2; 7 bases are shared with TRBD1. The germline V gene has CDR1 MNHNS and CDR2 SASEGT. CDR3 size: 17 residues. V shed 3 bases and J 4 bases; nucleotides not matched to a gene: 14. The CDR3 reads CASSDGTASHLFYGYTF. As DNA, the CDR3 is TGTGCCAGCAGTGATGGGACAGCATCACACCTCTTCTATGGCTACACCTTC.

The chain uses TRBV10-3 and TRBJ1-2; TRBD1 matches 11 bases. The CDR3 runs 13 residues. Trimming took 11 bases from V and 5 from J; bases not matched to a gene: 7. Germline V gene lookup returns CDR1 ENHRY and CDR2 SYGVKD. The chain's CDR3 is CAVGQGADYGYTF. The CDR3 DNA reads as TGTGCCGTAGGACAGGGGGCTGATTATGGCTACACCTTC.

The chain employs TRBV11-2 and TRBJ1-1, with TRBD1 identical over 9 bases. Germline CDR1 SGHAT, CDR2 FQNNGV. The J segment lost 5 bases and the V segment lost 1 base, leaving 5 bases of the junction unmatched. The CDR3 loop spans 15 amino acids. CDR3 bases: TGTGCCAGCAGCTTAGGGGACAGGGTAAGGACTGAAGCTTTCTTT. It translates to CASSLGDRVRTEAFF.

The rearrangement uses TRBV5-1 and TRBJ1-4; D is uncertain. Germline CDR1 is SGHRS and CDR2 is YFSETQ. The CDR3 has 16 residues. V lost 3 bases and J lost 3, with 15 bases in between. CDR3 protein: CASSWATGRSNEKLFF. CDR3 nucleotides: TGCGCCAGCAGCTGGGCCACGGGGAGGTCTAATGAAAAACTGTTTTTT.

The chain uses TRBV2 and TRBJ2-7; D is unclear. The CDR3 extends over 15 amino acids. The V end lost 7 bases, the J end lost 3 bases, and 19 bases lay between the germline ends. CDR1 is SNHLY and CDR2 is FYNNEI in the germline V gene. CDR3 nucleotides: TGTGCCAGCATAGTGAGATCGACAAGCCGCTACGAGCAGTACTTC. Amino acids: CASIVRSTSRYEQYF.